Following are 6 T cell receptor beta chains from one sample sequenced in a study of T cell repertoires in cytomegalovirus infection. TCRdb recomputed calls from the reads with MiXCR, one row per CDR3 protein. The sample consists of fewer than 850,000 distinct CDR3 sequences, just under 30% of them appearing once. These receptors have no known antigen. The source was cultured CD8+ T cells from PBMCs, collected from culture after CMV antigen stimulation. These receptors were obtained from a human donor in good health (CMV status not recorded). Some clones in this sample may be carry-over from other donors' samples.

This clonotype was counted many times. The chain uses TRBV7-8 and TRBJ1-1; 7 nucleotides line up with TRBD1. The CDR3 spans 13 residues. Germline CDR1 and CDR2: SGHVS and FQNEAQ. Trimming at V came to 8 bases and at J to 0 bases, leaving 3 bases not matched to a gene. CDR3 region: CASRQGMNTEAFF. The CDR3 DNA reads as TGTGCCAGCCGACAGGGAATGAACACTGAAGCTTTCTTT.

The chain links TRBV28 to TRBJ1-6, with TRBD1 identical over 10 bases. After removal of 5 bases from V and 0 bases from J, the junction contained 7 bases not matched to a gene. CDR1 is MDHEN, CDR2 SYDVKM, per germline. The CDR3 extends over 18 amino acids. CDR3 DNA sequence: TGTGCCAGCAGTCAGGACAGGGGGTTATTCTCCTATAATTCACCCCTCCACTTT. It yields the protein CASSQDRGLFSYNSPLHF.

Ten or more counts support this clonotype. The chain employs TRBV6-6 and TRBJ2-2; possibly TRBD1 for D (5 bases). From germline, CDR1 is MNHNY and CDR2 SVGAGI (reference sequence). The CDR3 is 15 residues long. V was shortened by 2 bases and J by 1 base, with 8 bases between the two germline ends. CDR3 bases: TGTGCCAGCAGTTACCGTCAGGGGAACACCGGGGAGCTGTTTTTT. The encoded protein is CASSYRQGNTGELFF.

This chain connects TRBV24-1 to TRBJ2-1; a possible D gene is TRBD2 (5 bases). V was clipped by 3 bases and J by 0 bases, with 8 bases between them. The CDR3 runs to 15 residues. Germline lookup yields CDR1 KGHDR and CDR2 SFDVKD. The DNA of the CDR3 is TGTGCCACCAGTGATACGGGAAGCTCCTACAATGAGCAGTTCTTC. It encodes CATSDTGSSYNEQFF.

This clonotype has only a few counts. The chain's CDR3 is CARGGCGELFF. The CDR3 DNA reads as TGTGCTCGAGGCGGGTGCGGGGAGCTGTTTTTT. The chain uses TRBV12-5 and TRBJ2-2; tentatively, D is TRBD2 (5 bases). CDR3 length: 11 residues. The V and J ends lost 11 bases and 7 bases respectively, with 11 bases between them. CDR1 and CDR2 (germline): LGHNT, FRNRAP. The variable domain in full, with the rest retrieved from reference TRBV12-5 and TRBJ2-2, is DARVTQTPRHKVTEMGQEVTMRCQPILGHNTVFWYRQTMMQGLELLAYFRNRAPLDDSGMPKDRFSAEMPDATLATLKIQPSEPRDSAVYFCARGGCGELFFGEGSRLTVL.

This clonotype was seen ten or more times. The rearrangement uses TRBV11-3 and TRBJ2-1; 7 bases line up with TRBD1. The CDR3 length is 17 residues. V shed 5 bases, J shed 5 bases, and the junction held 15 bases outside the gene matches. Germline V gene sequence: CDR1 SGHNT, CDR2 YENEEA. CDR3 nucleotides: TGTGCCAGCAGCCTAGGAATGTACGCCGGGACAGACAATGAGCAGTTCTTC. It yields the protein CASSLGMYAGTDNEQFF.